A single sample gave rise to the 19 T cell receptor beta chains below, sequenced in a study of memory B cells and T cells in multiple sclerosis. Clones were read by immunoSEQ multiplex PCR, and TCRdb kept only the in-frame ones, dropping some. The sample records some 11,000 clones, about 83% being singletons. After stimulus-free culture, autoproliferating CFSE-dim and non-proliferating CFSE-high T cells were sequenced separately. Over 4.5x10^7 CFSE-labeled PBMCs were cultured 6 to 7 days unstimulated, then replicate wells were pooled. The antigens these receptors bind are not known. The source material was PBMCs from blood kept in culture. Receptor source: a human donor with multiple sclerosis.

This clone turned up a few times. The chain joins TRBV19 to TRBJ2-1; 8 bases are shared with TRBD2. Germline CDR1 is LNHDA and CDR2 is SQIVND (reference sequence). The CDR3 extends over 16 amino acids. J gave up 5 bases and V 1 base, and 7 bases lay outside the gene matches. Written as DNA, the CDR3 is TGTGCCAGTAGTATAGTGAGCGGGAGTACCCACAATGAGCAGTTCTTC. This codes for CASSIVSGSTHNEQFF. The variable domain in full, completed from reference TRBV19 and TRBJ2-1, reads DGGITQSPKYLFRKEGQNVTLSCEQNLNHDAMYWYRQDPGQGLRLIYYSQIVNDFQKGDIAEGYSVSREKKESFPLTVTSAQKNPTAFYLCASSIVSGSTHNEQFFGPGTRLTVL.

The gene calls are TRBV5-1 and TRBJ1-1; D remains ambiguous. The CDR3 runs 14 residues. Germline V lookup: CDR1 SGHRS, CDR2 YFSETQ. V shed 3 bases and J shed 5 bases, with 14 bases lying between them. The chain's CDR3 is CASSSAGRATEAFF. In DNA form, the CDR3 reads TGCGCCAGCAGCTCCGCAGGTAGGGCAACTGAAGCTTTCTTT. Full variable domain (remainder filled in from reference TRBV5-1 and TRBJ1-1): KAGVTQTPRYLIKTRGQQVTLSCSPISGHRSVSWYQQTPGQGLQFLFEYFSETQRNKGNFPGRFSGRQFSNSRSEMNVSTLELGDSALYLCASSSAGRATEAFFGQGTRLTVV.

The chain combines TRBV6-5 with TRBJ1-1; D gene ambiguous. Per germline, CDR1 MNHEY and CDR2 SVGAGI. The V and J ends lost 5 bases and 1 base respectively, with 11 bases between them. The CDR3 runs 14 residues. This chain's CDR3 is CASSTPTANTEAFF. The CDR3 DNA sequence: TGTGCCAGCAGTACCCCCACAGCGAACACTGAAGCTTTCTTT.

The chain carries TRBV19 and TRBJ2-7; the D gene is possibly TRBD2 (6 bases). Germline V CDR1 and CDR2: LNHDA, SQIVND (reference sequence). Trimming removed 3 bases from V and 5 bases from J, with 11 bases in between. The CDR3 runs 13 residues. Here the CDR3 reads CASSMEGDHEQYF. The CDR3 DNA sequence: TGTGCCAGTAGTATGGAGGGAGACCACGAGCAGTACTTC.

This chain joins TRBV10-3 and TRBJ1-5; the match to TRBD1 covers 7 bases. This CDR3 contains 15 residues. The junction had 8 bases not matched to a gene; V was cut back by 0 bases and J by 9 bases. Germline assignment: CDR1 ENHRY and CDR2 SYGVKD. The CDR3 region has the DNA TGTGCCATCAGTGAGTCGACGGCAGGGGGTGTGCCCCAGCATTTT. Its protein product is CAISESTAGGVPQHF.

The V gene is TRBV19, the J gene TRBJ2-1; D gene unclear. This CDR3 has 14 amino acids. Germline CDR1 is LNHDA and CDR2 is SQIVND (reference sequence). V shed 7 bases and J shed 0 bases, with 10 bases lying between them. CDR3 nucleotides: TGTGCCAGTAAGACGACGAGCTCCTACAATGAGCAGTTCTTC. Translating gives CASKTTSSYNEQFF. Full variable domain (remainder filled in from reference TRBV19 and TRBJ2-1): DGGITQSPKYLFRKEGQNVTLSCEQNLNHDAMYWYRQDPGQGLRLIYYSQIVNDFQKGDIAEGYSVSREKKESFPLTVTSAQKNPTAFYLCASKTTSSYNEQFFGPGTRLTVL.

The chain uses TRBV5-1 and TRBJ2-2; TRBD2 matches 8 bases. CDR1 SGHRS and CDR2 YFSETQ come from the germline V gene. Germline trimming cut 1 base from V and 4 bases from J; bases unmatched to any gene: 12. The CDR3 has 18 amino acids. The CDR3 sequence: CASSLRVGGGRLTGELFF. The CDR3 DNA reads as TGCGCCAGCAGCTTGAGGGTTGGCGGGGGGCGTCTCACCGGGGAGCTGTTTTTT.

The V call is TRBV28, the J call TRBJ1-5; TRBD1 matches at 10 bases. The germline gives CDR1 MDHEN, CDR2 SYDVKM. The CDR3 runs to 17 residues. J lost 0 bases, V lost 7 bases, and 9 bases had no gene match. CDR3 DNA sequence: TGTGCCAGCACGGACAGGGGGATCCTTTATAGCAATCAGCCCCAGCATTTT. Its protein is CASTDRGILYSNQPQHF.

For this clone: This CDR3 is also generated by other DNA sequences in the sample. In nucleotides, the CDR3 is TGCGCCAGCAGCCTCAGGGGCCTAAGCACAGATACGCAGTATTTT. It encodes CASSLRGLSTDTQYF. The chain couples TRBV5-1 to TRBJ2-3, with D tentatively TRBD1 (6 bases). With 4 bases removed from V and 0 bases from J, the gap between germline ends came to 12 bases. Per the germline V gene, CDR1 is SGHRS and CDR2 is YFSETQ. This CDR3 has 15 residues.

The rearrangement joins TRBV6-1 to TRBJ1-1, with TRBD1 as a possible D gene (5 bases). The CDR3 extends over 13 amino acids. Trimming shortened V by 9 bases and J by 3 bases, and 14 bases separated the two germline ends. Germline V CDR1 and CDR2: MNHNS, SASEGT. CDR3 in DNA: TGTGCCAGTTCCAGGGTTTATGACACTGAAGCTTTCTTT. This encodes CASSRVYDTEAFF.

J is TRBJ1-5 and V is TRBV7-9; D might be TRBD1 (5 bases). V gave up 8 bases and J gave up 4 bases, with 15 bases separating them. The CDR3 runs 14 residues. The germline V gene encodes CDR1 SEHNR and CDR2 FQNEAQ (reference sequence). As DNA, the CDR3 is TGTGCCAGCGGTCAGGGTGTAGGAAATCAGCCCCAGCATTTT. Amino acids: CASGQGVGNQPQHF.

The J gene is TRBJ1-5, the V gene TRBV28; no firm D call. The V end was cut by 11 bases, the J end by 8 bases, with 16 bases between. CDR3 length equals 12 residues. Germline loops: CDR1 MDHEN, CDR2 SYDVKM. In DNA, the CDR3 is TGTGCCGTCACAGCTTCAATGGAGCCCCAGCATTTT. Residues: CAVTASMEPQHF.

The chain employs TRBV21-1 and TRBJ2-7; TRBD1 is the table's D call and was not checked against the DNA. TRBV21-1 is designated a pseudogene. The CDR3 is 14 amino acids. CDR3 DNA sequence: TGTGCCAGCAGCAAAGTCCAGGGATCCTACGAGCAGTACTTC. Translating it yields CASSKVQGSYEQYF.

V and J are TRBV6-4 and TRBJ1-2; D call uncertain. Germline V CDR1 and CDR2: MRHNA, SNTAGT. The CDR3 covers 15 residues. Between the trimmed V and J ends, which lost 6 bases and 6 bases, there was a span of 20 bases. CDR3 nucleotide sequence: TGTGCCAGCAGGAATTACGGGCTTCGATCGAATGGCTACACCTTC. Amino acids: CASRNYGLRSNGYTF.

This chain links TRBV6-6 with TRBJ1-5; D remains ambiguous. Germline lookup yields CDR1 MNHNY and CDR2 SVGAGI (reference sequence). V lost 5 bases to trimming and J lost 4 bases, with 15 bases between them. The CDR3 has 15 residues. For the CDR3, the DNA is TGTGCCAGCAGTACGCGTCCAATGGGGAATCAGCCCCAGCATTTT. This gives the protein CASSTRPMGNQPQHF.

This chain links TRBV29-1 with TRBJ2-2; TRBD1 matches 10 bases. In germline, CDR1 is SQVTM, CDR2 ANQGSEA. The CDR3 consists of 14 residues. With 7 bases clipped from V and 2 bases from J, the junction kept 4 bases outside the gene matches. The CDR3 DNA sequence: TGCAGCGGACGGGACAGGGGTAACACCGGGGAGCTGTTTTTT. Encoded protein: CSGRDRGNTGELFF.

V usage is TRBV10-2 and J usage is TRBJ2-7; 8 bases line up with TRBD2. J was trimmed by 7 bases and V by 8 bases; bases with no gene match: 13. The CDR3 length is 14 residues. Germline V gives CDR1 WSHSY, CDR2 SAAADI. CDR3 in DNA: TGCGCCAGCGGAGGGCTAGCGGGTCTTGGGGAGCAGTACTTC. This encodes CASGGLAGLGEQYF.

The gene calls are TRBV30 and TRBJ1-4; D might be TRBD1 (5 bases). The germline V and J ends were trimmed by 1 base and 10 bases, with 7 bases remaining between them. CDR1 GTSNPN and CDR2 SVGIG come from the germline V gene (reference sequence). The CDR3 totals 11 residues. The CDR3 region has the DNA TGTGCCTGGAGTGGGGGGGGAAAACTGTTTTTT. This encodes CAWSGGGKLFF.

Written as DNA, the CDR3 is TGTGCCAGCAGCTTCGGGCCTGGTGGATACGAGCAGTACTTC. Its protein is CASSFGPGGYEQYF. The V call is TRBV11-3, the J call TRBJ2-7; D gene ambiguous. The CDR3 contains 14 residues. Germline values: CDR1 SGHNT, CDR2 YENEEA. The ends were cut back, 3 bases at V and 4 bases at J, with 13 bases in the middle.